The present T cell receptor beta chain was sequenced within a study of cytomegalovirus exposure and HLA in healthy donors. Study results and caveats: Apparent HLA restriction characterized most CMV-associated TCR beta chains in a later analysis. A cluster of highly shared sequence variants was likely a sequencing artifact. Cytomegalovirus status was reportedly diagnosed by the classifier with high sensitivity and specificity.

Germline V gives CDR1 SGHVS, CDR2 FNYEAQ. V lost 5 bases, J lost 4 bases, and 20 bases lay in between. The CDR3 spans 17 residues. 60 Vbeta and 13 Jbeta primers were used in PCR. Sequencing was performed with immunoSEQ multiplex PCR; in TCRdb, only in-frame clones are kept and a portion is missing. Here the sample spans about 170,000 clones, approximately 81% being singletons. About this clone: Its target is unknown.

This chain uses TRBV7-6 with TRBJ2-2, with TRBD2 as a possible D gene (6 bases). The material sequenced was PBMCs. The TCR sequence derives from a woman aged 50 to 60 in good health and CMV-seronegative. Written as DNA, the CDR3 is TGTGCCAGCAGCCCACCGTGGGCCGTCGGGGGCACCGGGGAGCTGTTTTTT. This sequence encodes CASSPPWAVGGTGELFF.